This TCR beta chain originates from a study of persistence of HIV-infected CD4 T cells. As concerns this clone: Its target is unknown.

CDR1 is SGDLS and CDR2 is YYNGEE in the germline V gene. CDR3 length equals 16 residues. Deletions cut 0 bases from V and 3 bases from J, with 14 bases between. The libraries were made with immunoSEQ version 4 in survey mode. Clones were read by immunoSEQ multiplex PCR, and TCRdb kept only the in-frame ones, dropping some. The sample contains 30,000 to 35,000 clones, about four fifths of which appear only once. Stimulation used 9 to 10 ug/mL lysate from CMV-infected fibroblasts. Sorted nonresponding memory CD4+ T cells were CD40L-negative, CD69-negative, CD45RO-high. The sequences come from CD4+ T cells sorted from PBMCs after approximately 19-hour stimulation, collected from a patient who received antiretroviral therapy. The receptor was derived from an adult man with HIV who was CMV-seropositive. This chain uses TRBV9 with TRBJ2-3; D not certain. The CDR3 DNA follows: TGTGCCAGCAGCGTAGGGACCCACGCAACTACAGATACGCAGTATTTT. It specifies CASSVGTHATTDTQYF.